This TCR beta chain is from a study of T cell responses to AZD1222 COVID-19 vaccine. Using immunoSEQ multiplex PCR, the repertoire was profiled, and TCRdb retains in-frame clones only, with some absent. The sample carries over 65,000 clones, 70% to 85% recorded once. The germline V gene has CDR1 LNHDA and CDR2 SQIVND (reference sequence). With 4 bases removed from V and 6 bases from J, the gap between germline ends came to 15 bases. The CDR3 is made up of 14 amino acids. The sequenced sample was peripheral blood, obtained on day 0 of AZD1222 vaccination. The gene calls are TRBV19 and TRBJ1-2, with D tentatively TRBD1 (5 bases). This sequence was found in an adult in good health. As DNA, the CDR3 is TGTGCCAGTAGTACCAGGGAGGGGATTAATGGCTACACCTTC. This encodes CASSTREGINGYTF. Full variable domain (outside the CDR3, taken from reference TRBV19 and TRBJ1-2): DGGITQSPKYLFRKEGQNVTLSCEQNLNHDAMYWYRQDPGQGLRLIYYSQIVNDFQKGDIAEGYSVSREKKESFPLTVTSAQKNPTAFYLCASSTREGINGYTFGSGTRLTVV.